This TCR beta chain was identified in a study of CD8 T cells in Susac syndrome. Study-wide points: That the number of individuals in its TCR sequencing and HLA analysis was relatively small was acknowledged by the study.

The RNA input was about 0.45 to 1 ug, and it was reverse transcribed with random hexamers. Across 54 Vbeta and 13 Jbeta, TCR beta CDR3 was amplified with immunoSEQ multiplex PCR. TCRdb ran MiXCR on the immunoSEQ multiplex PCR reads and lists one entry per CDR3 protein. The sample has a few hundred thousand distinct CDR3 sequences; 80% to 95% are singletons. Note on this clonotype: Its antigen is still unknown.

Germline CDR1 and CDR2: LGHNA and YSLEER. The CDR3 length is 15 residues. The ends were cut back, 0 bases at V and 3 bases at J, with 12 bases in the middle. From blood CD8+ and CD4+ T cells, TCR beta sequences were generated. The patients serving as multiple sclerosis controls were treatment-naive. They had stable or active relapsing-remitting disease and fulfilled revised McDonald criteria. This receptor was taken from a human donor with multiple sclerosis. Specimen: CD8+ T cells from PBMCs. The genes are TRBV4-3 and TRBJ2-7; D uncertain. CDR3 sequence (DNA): TGCGCCAGCAGCCAAGATGCTCTCGCGGACTACGAGCAGTACTTC. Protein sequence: CASSQDALADYEQYF.